These 11 T cell receptor beta chains originate from one sample sequenced in a study of blood T cell repertoires in COVID-19 (dated by TCRdb to about 2020). The method behind the library was the immunoSEQ multiplex PCR assay. Here the immuneACCESS table is served through TCRdb, limited to in-frame sequences with V and J called. Missing clones are a known gap in these copies; in checked studies unresolved V genes cover under half, and the rest lacks a known reason. This sample comprises some 90,000 clones, 75% to 85% of them detected only once. Of the sample, 15% to 20% falls within the top ten clones. Material: peripheral blood. The source of these receptors is a human donor in a cohort sampled during active COVID-19.

V and J are TRBV6-1 and TRBJ1-2; TRBD1 is a possible D gene (5 bases). Germline V gene sequence: CDR1 MNHNS, CDR2 SASEGT. The CDR3 is made up of 15 amino acids. V shed 1 base and J shed 1 base, with 10 bases lying between them. CDR3 amino acids: CASSEVVGDNYGYTF. CDR3 coding DNA: TGTGCCAGCAGTGAAGTGGTAGGGGATAACTATGGCTACACCTTC.

The chain recombines TRBV18 with TRBJ2-1; TRBD1 might be the D (6 bases). Trimming removed 0 bases at V and 9 bases at J, with 6 bases between. Germline CDR1 KGHSH, CDR2 LQKENI. CDR3 size: 12 residues. In DNA form, the CDR3 reads TGTGCCAGCTCACCACCAGGGGGTGAGCAGTTCTTC. It is translated as CASSPPGGEQFF.

The V call is TRBV28, the J call TRBJ1-2; 12 bases are a match to TRBD1. Per the germline V gene, CDR1 is MDHEN and CDR2 is SYDVKM. This CDR3 spans 16 amino acids. Trimming at V came to 6 bases and at J to 5 bases, leaving 10 bases not matched to a gene. CDR3 region: CASRLSGTGGFYGYTF. The DNA for the CDR3 is TGTGCCAGCAGACTATCCGGGACAGGGGGCTTTTATGGCTACACCTTC.

J is TRBJ1-2 and V is TRBV12-3 or TRBV12-4; 8 bases agree with TRBD1. CDR3 length: 13 amino acids. The ends lost 2 bases at V and 7 bases at J; junction bases unmatched: 3. DNA of the CDR3: TGTGCCAGCAGTTTACAGGGGGCGCGTGGCTACACCTTC. It encodes CASSLQGARGYTF.

V usage is TRBV11-2 and J usage is TRBJ1-2, with D possibly TRBD1 on 5 matching bases. CDR3 length equals 13 residues. V lost 1 base, J lost 5 bases, and 8 bases lay in between. Germline assignment: CDR1 SGHAT and CDR2 FQNNGV. For the CDR3, the DNA is TGTGCCAGCAGCTTAGGGGCAGGGTATGGCTACACCTTC. Translation: CASSLGAGYGYTF.

This clone was detected only once. V gene TRBV25-1 combines with J gene TRBJ2-1; 10 nucleotides align to TRBD2. This CDR3 comprises 15 residues. Trimming took 4 bases from V and 4 from J; bases not matched to a gene: 4. Germline V gives CDR1 MGHDK, CDR2 SYGVNS. The CDR3 spells CASSVAGGRYNEQFF. The DNA of the CDR3 is TGTGCCAGCAGTGTAGCGGGAGGCCGGTACAATGAGCAGTTCTTC.

This chain uses TRBV30 with TRBJ2-7; 11 nucleotides match TRBD2. The CDR3 spans 15 residues. Trimming cost V 0 bases and J 1 base; bases outside gene matches: 2. The germline V gene encodes CDR1 GTSNPN and CDR2 SVGIG (reference sequence). CDR3 sequence (DNA): TGTGCCTGGAGTGTTGGACTAGCGGGTTCCTACGAGCAGTACTTC. As protein: CAWSVGLAGSYEQYF.

This chain connects TRBV29-1 to TRBJ2-7, with 7 bases matching TRBD2. Unmatched junction bases numbered 8, after V lost 6 bases and J lost 3 bases. CDR3 length equals 13 residues. Germline CDR1 and CDR2: SQVTM and ANQGSEA. CDR3 sequence: CSVAQKRGYEQYF. In DNA form, the CDR3 reads TGCAGCGTAGCGCAGAAGCGGGGCTACGAGCAGTACTTC.

The DNA of the CDR3 is TGTGCCAGTAGTAGTGAACAGGGGAGATATGGCTACACCTTC. Its protein product is CASSSEQGRYGYTF. The rearrangement links TRBV19 to TRBJ1-2; 7 nucleotides align to TRBD1. The germline gives CDR1 LNHDA, CDR2 SQIVND (reference sequence). This CDR3 is built from 14 residues. V shed 4 bases, J shed 5 bases, and the junction held 7 bases outside the gene matches.

This sequence joins TRBV5-1 and TRBJ2-7, with TRBD2 identical over 11 bases. V shed 3 bases and J 4 bases; nucleotides not matched to a gene: 6. The CDR3 has 15 amino acids. CDR1 and CDR2 (germline): SGHRS, YFSETQ. CDR3 bases: TGCGCCAGCAGCTCCGGGACTAGCGGCTCATACGAGCAGTACTTC. Translation: CASSSGTSGSYEQYF.

The V and J genes are TRBV30 and TRBJ2-5; D may be TRBD2 (5 bases). The germline gives CDR1 GTSNPN, CDR2 SVGIG (reference sequence). V was cut by 1 base and J by 2 bases, with 14 bases left in between. The length of the CDR3 is 15 residues. In DNA, the CDR3 is TGTGCCTGGAGTGAGGCGAGCGGCCTACAAGAGACCCAGTACTTC. It encodes CAWSEASGLQETQYF.